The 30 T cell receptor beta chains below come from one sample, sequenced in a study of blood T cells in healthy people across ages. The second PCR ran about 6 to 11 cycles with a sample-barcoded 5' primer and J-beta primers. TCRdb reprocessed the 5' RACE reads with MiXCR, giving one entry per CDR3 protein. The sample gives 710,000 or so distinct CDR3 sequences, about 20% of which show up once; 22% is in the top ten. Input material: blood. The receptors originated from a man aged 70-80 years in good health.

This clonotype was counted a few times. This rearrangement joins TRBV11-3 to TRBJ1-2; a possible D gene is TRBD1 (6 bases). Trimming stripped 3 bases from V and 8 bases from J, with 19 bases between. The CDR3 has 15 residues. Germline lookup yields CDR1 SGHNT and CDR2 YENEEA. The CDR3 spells CASSFGGGAGAGYTF. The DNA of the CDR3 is TGTGCCAGCAGCTTCGGGGGGGGCGCAGGAGCGGGCTACACCTTC.

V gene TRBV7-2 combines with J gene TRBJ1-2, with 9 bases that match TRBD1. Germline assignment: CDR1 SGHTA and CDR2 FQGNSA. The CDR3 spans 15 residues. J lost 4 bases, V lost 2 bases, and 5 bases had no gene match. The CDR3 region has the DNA TGTGCCAGCAGCTTACTGGGACAGGGACCCTATGGCTACACCTTC. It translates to CASSLLGQGPYGYTF.

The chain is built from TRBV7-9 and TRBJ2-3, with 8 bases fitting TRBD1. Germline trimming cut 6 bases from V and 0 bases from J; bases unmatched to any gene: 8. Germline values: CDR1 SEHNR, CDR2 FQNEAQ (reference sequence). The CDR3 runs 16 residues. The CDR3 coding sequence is TGTGCCAGCAGGAACAGGGGGTCCCTTAGCACAGATACGCAGTATTTT. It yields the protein CASRNRGSLSTDTQYF.

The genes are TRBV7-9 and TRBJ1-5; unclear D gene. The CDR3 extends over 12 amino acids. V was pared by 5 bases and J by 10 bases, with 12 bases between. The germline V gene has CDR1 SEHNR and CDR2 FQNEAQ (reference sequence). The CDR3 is CASSRNSDPQHF. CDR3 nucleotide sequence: TGTGCCAGCAGCAGAAACAGCGACCCCCAGCATTTT.

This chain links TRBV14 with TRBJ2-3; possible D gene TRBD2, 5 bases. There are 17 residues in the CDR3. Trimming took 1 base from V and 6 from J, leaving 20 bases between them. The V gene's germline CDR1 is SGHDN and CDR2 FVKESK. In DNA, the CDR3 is TGTGCCAGCAGCCAAGGGGAGCTAGACCGATCGGGGGATACGCAGTATTTT. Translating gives CASSQGELDRSGDTQYF.

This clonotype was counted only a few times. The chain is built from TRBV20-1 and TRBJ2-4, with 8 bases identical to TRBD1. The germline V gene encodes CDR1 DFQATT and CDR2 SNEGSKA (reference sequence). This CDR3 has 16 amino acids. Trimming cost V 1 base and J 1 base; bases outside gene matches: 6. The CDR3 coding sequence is TGCAGTGCTAGAGTTTGGAGACAGGGGGCCAAAAACATTCAGTACTTC. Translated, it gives CSARVWRQGAKNIQYF.

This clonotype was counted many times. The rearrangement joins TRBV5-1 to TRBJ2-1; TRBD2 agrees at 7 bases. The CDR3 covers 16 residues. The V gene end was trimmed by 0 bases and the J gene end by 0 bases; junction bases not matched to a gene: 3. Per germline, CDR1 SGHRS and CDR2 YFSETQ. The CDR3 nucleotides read TGCGCCAGCAGCTTGGCCGGGGGGAGCTCCTACAATGAGCAGTTCTTC. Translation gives CASSLAGGSSYNEQFF.

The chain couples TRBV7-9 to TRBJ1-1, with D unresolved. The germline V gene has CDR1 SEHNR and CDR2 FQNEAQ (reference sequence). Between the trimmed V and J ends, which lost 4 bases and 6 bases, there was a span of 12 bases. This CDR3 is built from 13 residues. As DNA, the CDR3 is TGTGCCAGCAGCTGGAAGGAGAGGGCTGAAGCTTTCTTT. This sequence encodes CASSWKERAEAFF.

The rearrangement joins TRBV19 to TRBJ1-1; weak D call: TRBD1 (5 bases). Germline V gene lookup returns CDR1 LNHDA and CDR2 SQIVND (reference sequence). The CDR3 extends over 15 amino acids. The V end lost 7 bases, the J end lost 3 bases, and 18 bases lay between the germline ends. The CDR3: CASTRDRRADTEAFF. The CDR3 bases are TGTGCCAGTACCCGGGACCGGAGAGCGGACACTGAAGCTTTCTTT.

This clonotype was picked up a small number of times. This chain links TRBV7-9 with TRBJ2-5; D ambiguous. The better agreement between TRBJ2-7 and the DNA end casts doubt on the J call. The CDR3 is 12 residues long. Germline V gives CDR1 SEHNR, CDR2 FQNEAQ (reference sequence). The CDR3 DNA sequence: TGTGCCAGCAGCTTAGACCGAAGCGAGCAGTACGTC. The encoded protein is CASSLDRSEQYV.

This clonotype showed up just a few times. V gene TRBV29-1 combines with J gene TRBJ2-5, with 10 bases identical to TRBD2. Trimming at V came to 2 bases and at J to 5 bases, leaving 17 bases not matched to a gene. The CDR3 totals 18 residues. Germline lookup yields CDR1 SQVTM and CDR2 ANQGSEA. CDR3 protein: CSVESGASGSWWWETQYF. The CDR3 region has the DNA TGCAGCGTTGAATCCGGCGCTAGCGGGAGTTGGTGGTGGGAGACCCAGTACTTC.

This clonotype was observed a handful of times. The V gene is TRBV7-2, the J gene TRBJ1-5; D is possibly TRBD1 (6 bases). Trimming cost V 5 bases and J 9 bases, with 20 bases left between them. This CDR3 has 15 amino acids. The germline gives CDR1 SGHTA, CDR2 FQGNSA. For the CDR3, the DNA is TGTGCCAGCAGCCTCAGTTCCAGGGGATCGGGGCCCCAGCATTTT. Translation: CASSLSSRGSGPQHF.

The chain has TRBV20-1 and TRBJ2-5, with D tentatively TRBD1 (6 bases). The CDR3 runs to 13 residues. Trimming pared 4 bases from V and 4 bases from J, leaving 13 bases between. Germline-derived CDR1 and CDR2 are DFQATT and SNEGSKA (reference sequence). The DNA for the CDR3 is TGCAGTGCTACTAGGACAGTTCGAGAGACCCAGTACTTC. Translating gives CSATRTVRETQYF.

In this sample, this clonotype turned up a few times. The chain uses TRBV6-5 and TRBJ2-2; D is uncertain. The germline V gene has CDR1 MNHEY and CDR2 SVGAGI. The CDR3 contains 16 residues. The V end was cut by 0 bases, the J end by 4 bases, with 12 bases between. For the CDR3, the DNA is TGTGCCAGCAGTTACTCGACCGGGCTTACCACCGGGGAGCTGTTTTTT. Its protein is CASSYSTGLTTGELFF.

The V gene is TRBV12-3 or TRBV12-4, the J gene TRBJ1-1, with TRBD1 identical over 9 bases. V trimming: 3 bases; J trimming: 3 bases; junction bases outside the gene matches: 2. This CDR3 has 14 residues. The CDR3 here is CASSFDRGDTEAFF. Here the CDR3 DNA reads TGTGCCAGCAGTTTTGACAGGGGGGACACTGAAGCTTTCTTT.

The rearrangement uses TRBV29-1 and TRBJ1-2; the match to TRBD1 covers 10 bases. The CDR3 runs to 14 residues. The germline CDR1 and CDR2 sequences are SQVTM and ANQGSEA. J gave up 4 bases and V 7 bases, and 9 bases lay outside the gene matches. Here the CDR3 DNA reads TGCAGCGGTTACGGGACAGGGGTGGGCTATGGCTACACCTTC. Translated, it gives CSGYGTGVGYGYTF.

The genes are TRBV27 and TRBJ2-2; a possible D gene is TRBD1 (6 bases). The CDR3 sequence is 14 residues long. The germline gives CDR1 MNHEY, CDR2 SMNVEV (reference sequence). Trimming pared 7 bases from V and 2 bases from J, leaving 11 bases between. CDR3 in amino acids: CASKRQENTGELFF. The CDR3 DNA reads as TGTGCCAGCAAAAGACAGGAAAACACCGGGGAGCTGTTTTTT.

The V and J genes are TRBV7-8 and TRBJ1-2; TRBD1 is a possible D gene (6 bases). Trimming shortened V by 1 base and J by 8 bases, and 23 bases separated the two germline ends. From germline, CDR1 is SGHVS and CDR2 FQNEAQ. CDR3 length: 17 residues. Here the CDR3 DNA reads TGTGCCAGCAGCTTAGTGTTCGAGGTTGGGGACATTGGCGGCTACACCTTC. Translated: CASSLVFEVGDIGGYTF.

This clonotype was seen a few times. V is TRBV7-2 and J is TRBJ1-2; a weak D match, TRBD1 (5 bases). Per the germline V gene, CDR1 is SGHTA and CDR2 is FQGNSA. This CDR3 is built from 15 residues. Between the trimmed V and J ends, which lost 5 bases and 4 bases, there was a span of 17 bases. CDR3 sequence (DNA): TGTGCCAGCAGCCCCGGTCAGGGATTGGTCTATGGCTACACCTTC. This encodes CASSPGQGLVYGYTF.

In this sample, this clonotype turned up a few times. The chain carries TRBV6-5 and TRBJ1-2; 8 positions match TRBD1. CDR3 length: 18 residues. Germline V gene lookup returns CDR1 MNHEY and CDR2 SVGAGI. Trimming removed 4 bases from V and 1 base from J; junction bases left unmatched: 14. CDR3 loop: CASSSWSLDRANNYGYTF. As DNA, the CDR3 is TGTGCCAGCAGTTCATGGAGTTTGGACAGGGCAAATAACTATGGCTACACCTTC.

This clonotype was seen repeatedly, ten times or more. CDR3 protein: CSARDPSGRAADTQYF. Here the CDR3 DNA reads TGCAGTGCTAGAGACCCTAGCGGGAGGGCCGCAGATACGCAGTATTTT. The rearrangement links TRBV20-1 to TRBJ2-3; TRBD2 matches 12 bases. The CDR3 extends over 16 amino acids. Germline assignment: CDR1 DFQATT and CDR2 SNEGSKA (reference sequence). The V segment lost 0 bases and the J segment 4 bases; nucleotides outside the gene matches: 5.

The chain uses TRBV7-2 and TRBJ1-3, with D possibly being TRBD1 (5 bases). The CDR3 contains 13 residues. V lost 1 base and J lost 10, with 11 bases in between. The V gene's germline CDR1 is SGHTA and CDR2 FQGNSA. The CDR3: CASSLGGVRTIYF. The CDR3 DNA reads TGTGCCAGCAGCTTAGGGGGGGTGAGGACCATATATTTT.

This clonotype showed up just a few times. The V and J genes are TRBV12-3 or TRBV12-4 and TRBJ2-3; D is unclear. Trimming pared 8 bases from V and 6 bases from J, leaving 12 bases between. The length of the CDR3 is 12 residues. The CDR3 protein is CASGVGQDTQYF. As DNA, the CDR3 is TGTGCCAGCGGAGTCGGGCAGGATACGCAGTATTTT.

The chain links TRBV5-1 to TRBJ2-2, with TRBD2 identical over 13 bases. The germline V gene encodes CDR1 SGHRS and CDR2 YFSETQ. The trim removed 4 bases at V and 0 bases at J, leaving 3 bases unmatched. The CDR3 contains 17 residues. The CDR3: CASSTGLAGPNTGELFF. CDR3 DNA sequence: TGCGCCAGCAGCACGGGACTAGCGGGACCGAACACCGGGGAGCTGTTTTTT.

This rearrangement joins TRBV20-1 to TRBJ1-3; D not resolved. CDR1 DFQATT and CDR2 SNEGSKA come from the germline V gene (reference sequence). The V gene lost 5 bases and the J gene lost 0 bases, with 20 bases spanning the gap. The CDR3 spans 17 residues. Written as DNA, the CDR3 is TGCAGTGCTGTGACGGTCAATCCCATAAACTCTGGAAACACCATATATTTT. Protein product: CSAVTVNPINSGNTIYF.

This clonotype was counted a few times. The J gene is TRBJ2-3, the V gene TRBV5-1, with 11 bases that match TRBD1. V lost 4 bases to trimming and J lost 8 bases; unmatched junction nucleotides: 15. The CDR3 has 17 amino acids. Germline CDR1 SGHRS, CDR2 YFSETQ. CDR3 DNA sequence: TGCGCCAGCAGCAACAACTCCGGGACAGGGGGGTCGGGTACGCAGTATTTT. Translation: CASSNNSGTGGSGTQYF.

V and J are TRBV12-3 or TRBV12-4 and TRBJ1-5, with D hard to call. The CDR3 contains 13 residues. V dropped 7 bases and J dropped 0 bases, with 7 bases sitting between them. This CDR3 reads CASTDGSNQPQHF. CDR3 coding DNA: TGTGCCAGCACCGACGGTAGCAATCAGCCCCAGCATTTT.

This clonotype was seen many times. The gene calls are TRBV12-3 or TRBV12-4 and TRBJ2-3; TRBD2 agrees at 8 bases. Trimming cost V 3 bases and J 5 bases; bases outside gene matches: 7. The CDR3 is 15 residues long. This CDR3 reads CASSFGGAVGDTQYF. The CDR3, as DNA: TGTGCCAGCAGTTTCGGGGGGGCCGTTGGAGATACGCAGTATTTT.

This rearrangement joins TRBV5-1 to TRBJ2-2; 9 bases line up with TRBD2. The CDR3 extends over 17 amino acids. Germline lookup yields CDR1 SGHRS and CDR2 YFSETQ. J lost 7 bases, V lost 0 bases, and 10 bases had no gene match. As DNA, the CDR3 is TGCGCCAGCAGCTTGGATGGCGGGAGGGCTTCTGGCGGGGAGCTGTTTTTT. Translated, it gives CASSLDGGRASGGELFF.

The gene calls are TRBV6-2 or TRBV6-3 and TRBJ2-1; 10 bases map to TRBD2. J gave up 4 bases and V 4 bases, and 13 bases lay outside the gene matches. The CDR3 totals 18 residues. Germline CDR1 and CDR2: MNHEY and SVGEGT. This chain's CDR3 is CASSSAPGSGRSYNEQFF. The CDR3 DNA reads TGTGCCAGCAGTTCAGCACCCGGTAGCGGGAGGTCTTACAATGAGCAGTTCTTC.